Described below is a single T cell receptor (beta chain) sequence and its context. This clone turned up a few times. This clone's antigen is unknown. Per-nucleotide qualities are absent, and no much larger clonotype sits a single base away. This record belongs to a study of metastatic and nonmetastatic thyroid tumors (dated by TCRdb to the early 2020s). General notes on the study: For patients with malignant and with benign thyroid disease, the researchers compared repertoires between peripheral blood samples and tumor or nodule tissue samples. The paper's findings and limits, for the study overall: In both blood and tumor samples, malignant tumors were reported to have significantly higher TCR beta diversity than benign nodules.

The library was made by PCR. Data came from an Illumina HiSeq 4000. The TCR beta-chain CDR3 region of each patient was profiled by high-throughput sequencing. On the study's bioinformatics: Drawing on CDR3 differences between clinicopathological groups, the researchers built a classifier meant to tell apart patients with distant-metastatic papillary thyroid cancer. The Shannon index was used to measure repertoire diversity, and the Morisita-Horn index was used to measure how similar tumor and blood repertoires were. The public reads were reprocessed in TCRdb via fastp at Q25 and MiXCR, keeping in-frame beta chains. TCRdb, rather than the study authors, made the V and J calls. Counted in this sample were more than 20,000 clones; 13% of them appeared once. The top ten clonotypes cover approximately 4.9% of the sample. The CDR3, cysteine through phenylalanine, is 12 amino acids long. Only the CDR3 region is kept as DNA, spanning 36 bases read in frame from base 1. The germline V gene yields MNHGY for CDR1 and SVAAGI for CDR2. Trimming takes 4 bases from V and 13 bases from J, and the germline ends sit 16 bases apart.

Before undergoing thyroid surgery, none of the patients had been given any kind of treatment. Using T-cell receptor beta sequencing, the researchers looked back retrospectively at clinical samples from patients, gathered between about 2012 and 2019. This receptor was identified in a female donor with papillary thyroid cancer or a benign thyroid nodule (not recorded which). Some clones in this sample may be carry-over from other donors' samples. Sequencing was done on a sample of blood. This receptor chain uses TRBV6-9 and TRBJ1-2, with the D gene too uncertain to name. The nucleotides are TGTGCCAGCAGTTTGCAGGTACAGCAATCCACCTTC. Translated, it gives CASSLQVQQSTF.